The next 26 T cell receptor beta chains were all read from a single sample in a study of T cell changes during pregnancy in multiple sclerosis (dated by TCRdb to about 2019). Library generation was performed with the immunoSEQ multiplex PCR assay. The immuneACCESS repertoire file appears here via TCRdb, limited to in-frame rearrangements. These files lack a portion of the clones; in checked studies, under half of the deficit traces to unresolved V genes, and the cause of the others is not known. This sample is represented by about 93,000 clones; 80% to 95% of them were singletons. Of the sample, approximately 2% is held by the ten largest clones. The specimen comprised peripheral blood, sampled after pregnancy. These receptors were obtained from a female donor with multiple sclerosis, enrolled in a pregnancy study.

This clone was picked up one time. The chain carries TRBV18 and TRBJ2-2; 12 positions agree with TRBD1. V dropped 1 base and J dropped 9; count of bases not matched to a gene: 3. CDR3 length: 15 amino acids. The germline CDR1 and CDR2 sequences are KGHSH and LQKENI. CDR3 nucleotides: TGTGCCAGCTCACCACTGGGACAGGGGGCCTGGGAGCTGTTTTTT. It specifies CASSPLGQGAWELFF.

The V gene is TRBV6-5, the J gene TRBJ2-7; the D gene is possibly TRBD2 (5 bases). The length of the CDR3 is 13 residues. The germline V gene has CDR1 MNHEY and CDR2 SVGAGI. Trimming removed 6 bases from V and 3 bases from J, with 12 bases in between. The CDR3 DNA follows: TGTGCCAGCAGGCAGGACGGAGGCTACGAGCAGTACTTC. Its protein product is CASRQDGGYEQYF.

The chain uses TRBV9 and TRBJ2-3; 13 bases map to TRBD2. Germline V gene data show CDR1 as SGDLS and CDR2 as YYNGEE. The CDR3 covers 16 residues. V lost 3 bases to trimming and J lost 2 bases; unmatched junction nucleotides: 3. The chain's CDR3 is CASSAGLAGYTDTQYF. CDR3 DNA sequence: TGTGCCAGCAGCGCGGGACTAGCGGGATACACAGATACGCAGTATTTT.

The rearrangement uses TRBV27 and TRBJ2-1; D is possibly TRBD1 (6 bases). This CDR3 is built from 14 residues. The V gene lost 5 bases and the J gene lost 9 bases, with 17 bases spanning the gap. Germline V gene data show CDR1 as MNHEY and CDR2 as SMNVEV (reference sequence). This chain's CDR3 is CASSAIPQGSEQFF. The CDR3 coding sequence is TGTGCCAGCAGTGCTATACCACAGGGCAGTGAGCAGTTCTTC.

The genes are TRBV27 and TRBJ2-5; 8 nucleotides agree with TRBD2. V trimming: 6 bases; J trimming: 4 bases; junction bases outside the gene matches: 10. The CDR3 extends over 15 amino acids. Germline V gene sequence: CDR1 MNHEY, CDR2 SMNVEV (reference sequence). The CDR3 sequence is CASSQTSGDLETQYF. The CDR3 nucleotides are TGTGCCAGCAGCCAAACTAGCGGAGATCTAGAGACCCAGTACTTC.

CDR3 sequence: CSGTGVQYTEAFF. The CDR3, as DNA: TGCAGCGGGACAGGGGTTCAGTACACTGAAGCTTTCTTT. V gene TRBV29-1 combines with J gene TRBJ1-1; 9 nucleotides match TRBD1. CDR1 SQVTM and CDR2 ANQGSEA come from the germline V gene. The length of the CDR3 is 13 residues. V lost 7 bases and J lost 3; bases outside the gene matches: 6.

This clone was seen a single time. The rearrangement uses TRBV11-3 and TRBJ2-1, with D perhaps matching TRBD1 (6 bases). Germline loops: CDR1 SGHNT, CDR2 YENEEA. V was shortened by 4 bases and J by 1 base, with 8 bases between the two germline ends. The CDR3 spans 14 residues. CDR3 loop: CASSSGQSYNEQFF. The CDR3 DNA reads as TGTGCCAGCAGCTCCGGACAGTCCTACAATGAGCAGTTCTTC.

This clone was counted once. This chain links TRBV7-8 with TRBJ1-5; a weak D match, TRBD1 (5 bases). CDR1 SGHVS and CDR2 FQNEAQ come from the germline V gene. Deletions cut 1 base from V and 3 bases from J, with 16 bases between. The CDR3 runs 17 residues. The CDR3 DNA reads TGTGCCAGCAGCTTAGGAACAGGCGCCGGCTTCAATCAGCCCCAGCATTTT. Protein sequence: CASSLGTGAGFNQPQHF.

The CDR3 is CASSVGRGVNYGYTF. In nucleotides, the CDR3 is TGTGCCAGCAGCGTAGGAAGGGGTGTGAACTATGGCTACACCTTC. This chain uses TRBV9 with TRBJ1-2, with D possibly matching TRBD1 (5 bases). The CDR3 has 15 amino acids. Germline V lookup: CDR1 SGDLS, CDR2 YYNGEE. The V end was cut by 0 bases, the J end by 2 bases, with 11 bases between.

CDR3 nucleotide sequence: TGTGCCAGCAGCGTAGTGCTAGCGGGAGTTTTCTCCTACAATGAGCAGTTCTTC. Encoded protein: CASSVVLAGVFSYNEQFF. J is TRBJ2-1 and V is TRBV9, with 10 bases that match TRBD2. V dropped 0 bases and J dropped 0; count of bases not matched to a gene: 6. The germline gives CDR1 SGDLS, CDR2 YYNGEE. The CDR3 length is 18 residues.

The chain links TRBV7-5 to TRBJ1-5; the D segment call TRBD1 is taken from the table without a DNA check. TRBV7-5 is a known pseudogene. This CDR3 spans 14 amino acids. In DNA, the CDR3 is TGTGTCAGAAGCTTAGGACAGGGTAATCAGCCCCAGCATTTT. Its translation is CVRSLGQGNQPQHF.

The chain has TRBV7-9 and TRBJ2-1; 8 bases match TRBD2. The CDR3 is 15 residues long. V lost 4 bases and J lost 5; bases outside the gene matches: 7. From germline, CDR1 is SEHNR and CDR2 FQNEAQ (reference sequence). The CDR3 DNA is TGTGCCAGCAGCTGGAGCGGGGGTTATAACAATGAGCAGTTCTTC. Translating it yields CASSWSGGYNNEQFF.

In this sample, this clone turned up a few times. V and J are TRBV5-1 and TRBJ1-2; the match to TRBD1 covers 7 bases. There are 13 residues in the CDR3. Germline assignment: CDR1 SGHRS and CDR2 YFSETQ. J lost 7 bases, V lost 3 bases, and 6 bases had no gene match. The CDR3 nucleotides are TGCGCCAGCAGCTCTTCGGACAGGCTTGGCTACACCTTC. Translation gives CASSSSDRLGYTF. Supplemented by reference TRBV5-1 and TRBJ1-2, the full variable domain reads KAGVTQTPRYLIKTRGQQVTLSCSPISGHRSVSWYQQTPGQGLQFLFEYFSETQRNKGNFPGRFSGRQFSNSRSEMNVSTLELGDSALYLCASSSSDRLGYTFGSGTRLTVV.

This clone was counted a single time. The chain joins TRBV7-7 to TRBJ2-5, with D possibly TRBD1 on 5 matching bases. The V end lost 4 bases, the J end lost 3 bases, and 9 bases lay between the germline ends. Germline loops: CDR1 SSHAT, CDR2 FNYEAQ (reference sequence). There are 13 residues in the CDR3. The CDR3 is CASSSDREETQYF. CDR3 DNA: TGTGCCAGCAGCTCAGACAGAGAAGAGACCCAGTACTTC. Supplemented by reference TRBV7-7 and TRBJ2-5, the full variable domain reads GAGVSQSPRYKVTKRGQDVTLRCDPISSHATLYWYQQALGQGPEFLTYFNYEAQPDKSGLPSDRFSAERPEGSISTLTIQRTEQRDSAMYRCASSSDREETQYFGPGTRLLVL.

The chain recombines TRBV2 with TRBJ2-5, with D hard to call. CDR1 SNHLY and CDR2 FYNNEI come from the germline V gene. The ends were cut back, 6 bases at V and 2 bases at J, with 10 bases in the middle. The CDR3 has 13 amino acids. The CDR3 region has the DNA TGTGCCAGCAGCCCCGACTCTCAAGAGACCCAGTACTTC. The encoded protein is CASSPDSQETQYF.

The V gene is TRBV7-2, the J gene TRBJ1-2, with D possibly TRBD1 on 5 matching bases. V gave up 3 bases and J gave up 13 bases, with 21 bases separating them. From germline, CDR1 is SGHTA and CDR2 FQGNSA. This CDR3 is built from 14 residues. The chain's CDR3 is CASSFGWGRNSVTF. CDR3 sequence (DNA): TGTGCCAGCAGCTTCGGTTGGGGCCGAAACAGCGTCACCTTC.

The rearrangement uses TRBV10-3 and TRBJ2-3; TRBD2 matches 15 bases. V shed 10 bases and J 3 bases; nucleotides not matched to a gene: 5. The CDR3 contains 15 residues. From germline, CDR1 is ENHRY and CDR2 SYGVKD. CDR3 bases: TGTGCCACCTGGACTAGCGGGGGGGCAACAGATACGCAGTATTTT. This encodes CATWTSGGATDTQYF.

This sequence joins TRBV19 and TRBJ2-5, with 13 bases aligning to TRBD2. CDR1 and CDR2 (germline): LNHDA, SQIVND (reference sequence). With V trimmed by 4 bases and J by 5 bases, 7 bases remained unmatched. The CDR3 is 16 amino acids. The CDR3 coding sequence is TGTGCCAGTAGTACCCCGGGACTAGCGGGATGGGAGACCCAGTACTTC. As protein: CASSTPGLAGWETQYF.

The rearrangement uses TRBV5-6 and TRBJ1-1; D is possibly TRBD1 (6 bases). The CDR3 runs 12 residues. V lost 2 bases, J lost 8 bases, and 10 bases lay in between. Per germline, CDR1 SGHDT and CDR2 YYEEEE. CDR3 amino acids: CASSFSGHEAFF. The CDR3 DNA follows: TGTGCCAGCAGCTTTTCGGGACACGAAGCTTTCTTT.

This chain joins TRBV29-1 and TRBJ1-2; D is unresolved. Looked up from germline, CDR1 is SQVTM and CDR2 is ANQGSEA. The CDR3 is 11 residues long. With 6 bases removed from V and 8 bases from J, the gap between germline ends came to 13 bases. DNA of the CDR3: TGCAGCGTGGAGCTCCCTGGGGGCTACACCTTC. Encoded protein: CSVELPGGYTF.

This chain connects TRBV6-1 to TRBJ2-5; the D gene is possibly TRBD2 (5 bases). The CDR3 extends over 13 amino acids. V was trimmed by 3 bases and J by 5 bases, leaving 10 bases between them. CDR1 is MNHNS, CDR2 SASEGT, per germline. CDR3 bases: TGTGCCAGCAGTGAGTCGGGGTGGGAGACCCAGTACTTC. Protein product: CASSESGWETQYF.

V usage is TRBV12-5 and J usage is TRBJ2-3, with D possibly TRBD2 on 6 matching bases. The CDR3 consists of 14 residues. Germline V gene lookup returns CDR1 LGHNT and CDR2 FRNRAP. The V gene lost 4 bases and the J gene lost 3 bases, with 11 bases spanning the gap. The CDR3 DNA follows: TGTGCTAGTGGTTCGGAGGGGTGGACAGATACGCAGTATTTT. This codes for CASGSEGWTDTQYF.

The chain employs TRBV6-5 and TRBJ2-1, with 9 bases aligning to TRBD2. Germline loops: CDR1 MNHEY, CDR2 SVGAGI. CDR3 length: 16 amino acids. The V and J ends lost 2 bases and 6 bases, in that order; junction bases with no gene match: 8. DNA for the CDR3: TGTGCCAGCAGTTACCCGAGAGCGGGGGGACGCAATGAGCAGTTCTTC. This translates into CASSYPRAGGRNEQFF.

V usage is TRBV7-2 and J usage is TRBJ1-5, with 9 bases aligning to TRBD1. Germline V lookup: CDR1 SGHTA, CDR2 FQGNSA. The CDR3 is 18 amino acids. Losses at the gene ends were 1 base for V and 3 bases for J; bases not matched to a gene: 10. CDR3 sequence (DNA): TGTGCCAGCAGCTTAGTAGGCGCGGGACAGGGCTTCAATCAGCCCCAGCATTTT. Amino acids: CASSLVGAGQGFNQPQHF.

This chain uses TRBV4-2 with TRBJ2-7; 10 nucleotides agree with TRBD2. V dropped 3 bases and J dropped 3; count of bases not matched to a gene: 17. Germline V lookup: CDR1 LGHNA, CDR2 YNFKEQ. The CDR3 covers 19 residues. The CDR3 DNA reads as TGTGCCAGCAGCCAGAAGTTGCAACCGGGACTAGCGCCAGGCTACGAGCAGTACTTC. It codes for CASSQKLQPGLAPGYEQYF.

The chain carries TRBV27 and TRBJ2-3, with D unresolved. The V end was cut by 3 bases, the J end by 4 bases, with 2 bases between. The germline V gene encodes CDR1 MNHEY and CDR2 SMNVEV (reference sequence). CDR3 size: 11 residues. This chain's CDR3 is CASSFADTQYF. CDR3 sequence (DNA): TGTGCCAGCAGTTTCGCAGATACGCAGTATTTT.